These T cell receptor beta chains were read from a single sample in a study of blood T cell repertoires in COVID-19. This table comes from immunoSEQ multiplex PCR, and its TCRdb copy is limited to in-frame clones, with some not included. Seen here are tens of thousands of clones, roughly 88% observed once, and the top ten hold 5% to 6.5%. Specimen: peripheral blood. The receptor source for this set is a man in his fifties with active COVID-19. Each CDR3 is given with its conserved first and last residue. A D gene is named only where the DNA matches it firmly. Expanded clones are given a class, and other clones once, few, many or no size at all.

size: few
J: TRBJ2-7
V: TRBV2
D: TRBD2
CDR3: CASSVGLAGVGEQYF
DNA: TGTGCCAGCAGTGTGGGACTAGCGGGAGTGGGCGAGCAGTACTTC

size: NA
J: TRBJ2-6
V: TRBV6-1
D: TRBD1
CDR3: CASSAKTGARSGANVLTF
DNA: TGTGCCAGCAGTGCGAAGACAGGGGCCCGTTCTGGGGCCAACGTCCTGACTTTC

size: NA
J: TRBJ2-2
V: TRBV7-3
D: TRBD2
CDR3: CASSRTSGRNTGELFF
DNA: TGTGCCAGCAGCCGGACTAGCGGAAGGAACACCGGGGAGCTGTTTTTT

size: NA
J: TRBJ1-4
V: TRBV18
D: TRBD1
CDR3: CASQVTGGNEKLFF
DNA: TGTGCCAGCCAAGTAACAGGGGGTAACGAAAAACTGTTTTTT

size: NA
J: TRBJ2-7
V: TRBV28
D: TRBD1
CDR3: CASRTGGAYEQYF
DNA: TGTGCCAGCAGGACAGGGGGCGCCTACGAGCAGTACTTC

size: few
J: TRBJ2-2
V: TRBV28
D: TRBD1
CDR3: CASSSSGQGKTGELFF
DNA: TGTGCCAGCAGTTCATCGGGACAGGGGAAGACCGGGGAGCTGTTTTTT

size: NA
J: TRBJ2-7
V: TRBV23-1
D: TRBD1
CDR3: CASSQSEGASYEQYF
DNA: TGCGCCAGCAGTCAATCTGAGGGGGCTTCCTACGAGCAGTACTTC

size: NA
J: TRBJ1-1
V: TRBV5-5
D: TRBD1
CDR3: CASSLDPGTGAFF
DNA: TGTGCCAGCAGCTTGGACCCCGGGACAGGGGCTTTCTTT

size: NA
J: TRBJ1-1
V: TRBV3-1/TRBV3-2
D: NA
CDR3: CASSQGTSDRPMNTEAFF
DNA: TGTGCCAGCAGCCAAGGTACTTCAGACAGACCCATGAACACTGAAGCTTTCTTT

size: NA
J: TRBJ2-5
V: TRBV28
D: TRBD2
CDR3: CASSFGGTSGPQETQYF
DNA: TGTGCCAGCAGTTTCGGCGGGACTAGCGGGCCCCAAGAGACCCAGTACTTC

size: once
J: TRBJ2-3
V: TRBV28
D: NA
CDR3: CASSLSREKYF
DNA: TGTGCCAGCAGTTTGTCCAGGGAAAAGTATTTT

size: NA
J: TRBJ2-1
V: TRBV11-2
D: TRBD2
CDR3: CASSLEVAGGIHNEQFF
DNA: TGTGCCAGCAGCTTAGAGGTCGCGGGGGGGATACACAATGAGCAGTTCTTC

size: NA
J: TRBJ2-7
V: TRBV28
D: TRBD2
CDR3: CASSFAVAGASSYEQYF
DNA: TGTGCCAGCAGTTTTGCGGTAGCGGGAGCCAGCTCCTACGAGCAGTACTTC

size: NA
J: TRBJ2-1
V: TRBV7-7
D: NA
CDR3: CASSSEGLYNEQFF
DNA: TGTGCTAGCAGCTCGGAGGGCCTCTACAATGAGCAGTTCTTC

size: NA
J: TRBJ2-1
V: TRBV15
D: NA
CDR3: CATSRESPGRYNEQFF
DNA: TGTGCCACCAGCAGAGAGTCTCCAGGGCGCTACAATGAGCAGTTCTTC

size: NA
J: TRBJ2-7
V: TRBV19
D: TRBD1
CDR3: CASKFKGQGAEQYF
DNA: TGTGCCAGTAAGTTTAAAGGACAGGGAGCCGAGCAGTACTTC

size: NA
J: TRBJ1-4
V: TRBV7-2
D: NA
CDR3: CASSLAGANEKLFF
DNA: TGTGCCAGCAGCTTAGCCGGGGCTAATGAAAAACTGTTTTTT

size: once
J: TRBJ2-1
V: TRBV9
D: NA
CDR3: CASRQTGWVGEQFF
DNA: TGTGCCAGCAGACAAACGGGTTGGGTAGGTGAGCAGTTCTTC

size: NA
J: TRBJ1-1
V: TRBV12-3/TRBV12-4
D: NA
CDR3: CASSSTGIPEAFF
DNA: TGTGCCAGCAGCTCTACAGGGATCCCTGAAGCTTTCTTT

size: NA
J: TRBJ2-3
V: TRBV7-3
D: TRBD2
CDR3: CASSLYVGRSGSPQYF
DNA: TGTGCCAGCAGCTTATACGTAGGACGCAGCGGGAGTCCGCAGTATTTT

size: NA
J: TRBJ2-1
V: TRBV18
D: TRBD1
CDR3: CASSQDRAREQFF
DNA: TGTGCCAGCTCACAGGACAGGGCTAGGGAGCAGTTCTTC

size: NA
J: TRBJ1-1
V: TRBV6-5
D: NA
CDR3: CASSSQWWGGTEAFF
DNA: TGTGCCAGCAGTTCCCAGTGGTGGGGAGGCACTGAAGCTTTCTTT

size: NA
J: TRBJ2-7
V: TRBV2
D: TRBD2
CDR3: CASSDPGGVGREQYF
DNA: TGTGCCAGCAGCGACCCTGGGGGGGTTGGCCGCGAGCAGTACTTC

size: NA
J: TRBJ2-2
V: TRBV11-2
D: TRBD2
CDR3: CASSPDEGGGSNTGELFF
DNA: TGTGCCAGCAGCCCGGACGAGGGCGGGGGATCGAACACCGGGGAGCTGTTTTTT

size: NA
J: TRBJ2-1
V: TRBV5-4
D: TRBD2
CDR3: CASSLPGTSIEQFF
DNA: TGTGCCAGCAGCCTACCCGGGACTAGCATTGAGCAGTTCTTC

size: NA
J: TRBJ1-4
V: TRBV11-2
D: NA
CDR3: CASSPEHREVNEKLFF
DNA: TGTGCCAGCAGCCCCGAGCACCGGGAAGTTAATGAAAAACTGTTTTTT

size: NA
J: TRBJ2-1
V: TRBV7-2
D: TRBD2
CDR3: CASGKAGGYNEQFF
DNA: TGTGCCAGCGGGAAGGCGGGAGGCTACAATGAGCAGTTCTTC

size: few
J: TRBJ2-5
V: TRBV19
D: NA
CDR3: CASSIIGQGQETQYF
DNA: TGTGCCAGTAGTATCATCGGGCAGGGGCAAGAGACCCAGTACTTC

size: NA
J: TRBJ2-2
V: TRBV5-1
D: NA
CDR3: CASSLEATGELFF
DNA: TGCGCCAGCAGCTTGGAAGCCACCGGGGAGCTGTTTTTT

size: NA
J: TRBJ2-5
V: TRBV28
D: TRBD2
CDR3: CASSIAQRGRETQYF
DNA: TGTGCCAGCAGTATCGCCCAGCGGGGAAGAGAGACCCAGTACTTC

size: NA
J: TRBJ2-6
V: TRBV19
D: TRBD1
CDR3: CASTGQGVASGANVLTF
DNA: TGTGCCAGTACCGGACAGGGGGTGGCCTCTGGGGCCAACGTCCTGACTTTC

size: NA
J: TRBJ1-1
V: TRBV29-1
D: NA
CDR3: CSVADRLSNTEAFF
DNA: TGCAGCGTTGCGGACAGATTATCGAACACTGAAGCTTTCTTT

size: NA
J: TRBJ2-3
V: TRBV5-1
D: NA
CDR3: CASSLRGSRSTDTQYF
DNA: TGCGCCAGCAGCTTAAGGGGTAGTCGATCCACAGATACGCAGTATTTT

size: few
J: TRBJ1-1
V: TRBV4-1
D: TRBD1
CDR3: CASSQDWDSPTEAFF
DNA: TGCGCCAGCAGCCAAGACTGGGACAGTCCCACTGAAGCTTTCTTT

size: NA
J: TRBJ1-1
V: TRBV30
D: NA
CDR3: CAWSKGQKAFF
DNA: TGTGCCTGGAGTAAGGGGCAGAAAGCTTTCTTT

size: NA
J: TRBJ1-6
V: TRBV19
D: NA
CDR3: CASSTTGTRHSPLHF
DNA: TGTGCCAGTAGTACGACAGGTACCCGACATTCACCCCTCCACTTT

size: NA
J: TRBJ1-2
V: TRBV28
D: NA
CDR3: CASSYPLGGYGYTF
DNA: TGTGCCAGCAGTTACCCCCTGGGGGGCTATGGCTACACCTTC

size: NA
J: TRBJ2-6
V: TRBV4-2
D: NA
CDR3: CASSQGTQLAGANVLTF
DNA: TGTGCCAGCAGCCAAGGGACTCAGCTCGCTGGGGCCAACGTCCTGACTTTC

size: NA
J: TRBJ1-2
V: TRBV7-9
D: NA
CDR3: CASSPLDGYTF
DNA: TGTGCCAGCAGCCCTTTAGATGGCTACACCTTC

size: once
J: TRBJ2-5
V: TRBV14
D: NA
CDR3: CASSQVLQETQYF
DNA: TGTGCCAGCAGCCAAGTCTTACAAGAGACCCAGTACTTC

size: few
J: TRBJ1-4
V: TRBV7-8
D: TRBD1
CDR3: CASSFNRGNEKLFF
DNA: TGTGCCAGCAGCTTTAACAGGGGTAATGAAAAACTGTTTTTT

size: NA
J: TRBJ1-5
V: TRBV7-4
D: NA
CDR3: CASSKGGVRYSNQPQHF
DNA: TGTGCCAGCAGCAAAGGCGGGGTGAGGTATAGCAATCAGCCCCAGCATTTT

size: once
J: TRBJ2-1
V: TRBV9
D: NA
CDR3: CASSVDGSGYNEQFF
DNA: TGTGCCAGCAGCGTAGACGGGAGCGGATACAATGAGCAGTTCTTC

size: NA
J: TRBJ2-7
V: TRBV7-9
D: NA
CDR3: CASSSIRGHSSYEQYF
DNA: TGTGCCAGCAGCTCCATTAGGGGCCATAGCTCCTACGAGCAGTACTTC

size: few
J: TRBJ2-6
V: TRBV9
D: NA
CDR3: CASSVVGGTGRSGANVLTF
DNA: TGTGCCAGCAGCGTAGTGGGGGGGACAGGTCGCTCTGGGGCCAACGTCCTGACTTTC

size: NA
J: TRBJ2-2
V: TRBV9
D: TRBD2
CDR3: CASSVWGGAGLTGELFF
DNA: TGTGCCAGCAGCGTATGGGGGGGAGCAGGGCTGACCGGGGAGCTGTTTTTT

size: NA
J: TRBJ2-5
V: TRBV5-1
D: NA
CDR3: CASSSNQETQYF
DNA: TGCGCCAGCAGCTCCAACCAAGAGACCCAGTACTTC

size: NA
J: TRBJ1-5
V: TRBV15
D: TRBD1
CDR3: CATSRGQPNNQPQHF
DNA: TGTGCCACCAGCAGGGGACAGCCCAACAATCAGCCCCAGCATTTT

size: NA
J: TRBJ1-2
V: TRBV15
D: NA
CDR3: CATSPGVRGYGYTF
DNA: TGTGCCACCAGCCCGGGGGTGCGGGGCTATGGCTACACCTTC

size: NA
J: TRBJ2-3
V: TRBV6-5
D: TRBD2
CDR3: CASYGGRQHQTQYF
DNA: TGTGCCAGCTATGGCGGGAGGCAACATCAAACGCAGTATTTT

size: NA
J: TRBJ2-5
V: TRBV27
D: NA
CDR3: CASSPSRVQETQYF
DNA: TGTGCCAGCAGTCCCAGTCGGGTACAAGAGACCCAGTACTTC

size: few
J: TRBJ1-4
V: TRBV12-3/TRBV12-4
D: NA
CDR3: CASSPGLGEKLFF
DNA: TGTGCCAGCAGCCCGGGACTCGGTGAAAAACTGTTTTTT

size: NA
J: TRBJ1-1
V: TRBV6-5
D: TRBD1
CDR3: CASIARQGKTEAFF
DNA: TGTGCCAGCATTGCCAGACAGGGTAAGACTGAAGCTTTCTTT

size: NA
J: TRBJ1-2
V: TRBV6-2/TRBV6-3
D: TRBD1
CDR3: CASSYPDRRDYGYTF
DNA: TGTGCCAGCAGTTACCCGGACAGGAGGGACTATGGCTACACCTTC

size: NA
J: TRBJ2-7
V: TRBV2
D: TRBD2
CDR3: CASSERTSGDIVQYF
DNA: TGTGCCAGCAGTGAGAGGACTAGCGGCGACATCGTGCAGTACTTC

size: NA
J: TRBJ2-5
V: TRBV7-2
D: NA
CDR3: CASSGGASATKKETQYF
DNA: TGTGCCAGCAGCGGGGGGGCTAGCGCCACAAAGAAAGAGACCCAGTACTTC

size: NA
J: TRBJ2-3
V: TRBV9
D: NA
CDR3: CASSGYTTQYF
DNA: TGTGCCAGCAGCGGATACACTACGCAGTATTTT

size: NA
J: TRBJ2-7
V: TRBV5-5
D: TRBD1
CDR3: CASSNRDRVYEQYF
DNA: TGTGCCAGCAGCAACCGGGACAGGGTTTACGAGCAGTACTTC

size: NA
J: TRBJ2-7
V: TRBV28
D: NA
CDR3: CASRKTSGSYEQYF
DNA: TGTGCCAGCAGAAAGACAAGCGGCTCCTACGAGCAGTACTTC